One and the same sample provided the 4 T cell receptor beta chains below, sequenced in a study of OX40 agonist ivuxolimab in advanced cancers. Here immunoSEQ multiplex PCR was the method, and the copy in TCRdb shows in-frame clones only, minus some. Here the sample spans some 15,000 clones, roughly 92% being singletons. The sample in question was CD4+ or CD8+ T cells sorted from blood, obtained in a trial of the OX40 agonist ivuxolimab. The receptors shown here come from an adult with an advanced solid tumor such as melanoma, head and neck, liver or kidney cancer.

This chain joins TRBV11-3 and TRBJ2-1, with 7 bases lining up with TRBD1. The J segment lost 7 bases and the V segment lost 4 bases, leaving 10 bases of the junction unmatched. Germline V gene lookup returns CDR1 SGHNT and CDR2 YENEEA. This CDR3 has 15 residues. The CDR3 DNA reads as TGTGCCAGCAGCTCCTACAGGGGTCAAGGGAATGAGCAGTTCTTC. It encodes CASSSYRGQGNEQFF.

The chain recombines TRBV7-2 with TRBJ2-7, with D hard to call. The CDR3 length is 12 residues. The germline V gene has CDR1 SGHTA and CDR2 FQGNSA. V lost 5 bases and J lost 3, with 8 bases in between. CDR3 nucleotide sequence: TGTGCCAGCAGCCTCCCATTCTACGAGCAGTACTTC. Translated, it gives CASSLPFYEQYF.

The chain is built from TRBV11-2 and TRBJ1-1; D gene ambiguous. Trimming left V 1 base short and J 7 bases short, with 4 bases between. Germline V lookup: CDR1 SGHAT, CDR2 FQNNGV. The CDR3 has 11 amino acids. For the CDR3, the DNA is TGTGCCAGCAGCTTAGCGGGTGAAGCTTTCTTT. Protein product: CASSLAGEAFF.

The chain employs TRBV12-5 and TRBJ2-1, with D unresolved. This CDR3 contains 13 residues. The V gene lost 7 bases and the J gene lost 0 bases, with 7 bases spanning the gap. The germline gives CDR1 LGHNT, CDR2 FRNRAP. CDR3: CASVSYSYNEQFF. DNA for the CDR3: TGTGCTAGTGTGAGTTACTCCTACAATGAGCAGTTCTTC.